A single sample is the source of the 25 T cell receptor beta chains below, sequenced in a study of T-cell memory formation after mild COVID-19 (dated by TCRdb to about 2021). The library was generated by 5' RACE. The instrument was an Illumina NovaSeq 6000. TCRdb cleaned the public reads at Q25 with fastp, built clones with MiXCR and kept in-frame beta chains. Each CDR3 protein gets just one entry, which takes the most common genes and DNA from the rows behind it. The sample has just over 350,000 distinct CDR3 sequences on record, about 15% of them singletons. The top ten clonotypes cover roughly a fifth of the sample. The specimen was PBMCs or a T cell subset sorted from them (not recorded which). These receptors were collected from a man aged 18 to 35 who had mild COVID-19 (a few samples of this study predate the infection). The sample titles of this study are shuffled in the database, so cell type and time point are left out; the donor was told from shared clones.

This chain uses TRBV6-6 with TRBJ2-1; D possibly corresponds to TRBD1 (6 bases). This CDR3 has 16 residues. The germline V and J ends were trimmed by 6 bases and 6 bases, with 21 bases remaining between them. The germline V gene has CDR1 MNHNY and CDR2 SVGAGI (reference sequence). CDR3 sequence (DNA): TGTGCCAGCAGGCTTCAGGGGCCCCGTGGGCTCAATGAGCAGTTCTTC. It is translated as CASRLQGPRGLNEQFF.

This clonotype was detected a few times. The rearrangement links TRBV7-2 to TRBJ1-3; a weak D match, TRBD1 (5 bases). Germline V gene lookup returns CDR1 SGHTA and CDR2 FQGNSA. CDR3 length equals 13 residues. V lost 6 bases to trimming and J lost 8 bases, with 14 bases between them. The CDR3 DNA follows: TGTGCCAGCAGGGTCACGGGGGGGGACACCATATATTTT. Amino acids: CASRVTGGDTIYF. The entire variable domain, with the rest obtained from reference TRBV7-2 and TRBJ1-3, is as follows: GAGVSQSPSNKVTEKGKDVELRCDPISGHTALYWYRQSLGQGLEFLIYFQGNSAPDKSGLPSDRFSAERTGGSVSTLTIQRTQQEDSAVYLCASRVTGGDTIYFGEGSWLTVV.

This clonotype was observed at least ten times. V and J are TRBV7-2 and TRBJ1-2, with D perhaps matching TRBD1 (6 bases). Germline lookup yields CDR1 SGHTA and CDR2 FQGNSA. V was clipped by 0 bases and J by 4 bases, with 15 bases between them. The CDR3 runs 16 residues. CDR3 region: CASSLAYGTSPYGYTF. As DNA, the CDR3 is TGTGCCAGCAGCTTAGCATACGGGACAAGTCCCTATGGCTACACCTTC.

DNA for the CDR3: TGTGCCAGCAGCTTAGTGGCGGCGAGACAGTACGAGCAGTACTTC. It translates to CASSLVAARQYEQYF. The chain carries TRBV7-2 and TRBJ2-7; D might be TRBD1 (5 bases). The CDR3 is 15 residues long. CDR1 and CDR2 from the germline V gene are SGHTA and FQGNSA. Trimming pared 1 base from V and 4 bases from J, leaving 14 bases between.

V gene TRBV10-3 combines with J gene TRBJ1-1; D is perhaps TRBD1 (5 bases). Germline V lookup: CDR1 ENHRY, CDR2 SYGVKD. There are 16 residues in the CDR3. V lost 2 bases to trimming and J lost 3 bases, with 16 bases between them. The CDR3: CAISELSPGGDTEAFF. In DNA, the CDR3 is TGTGCCATCAGTGAGCTATCCCCCGGGGGGGACACTGAAGCTTTCTTT.

The chain combines TRBV28 with TRBJ2-2; 7 nucleotides match TRBD1. V trimming: 7 bases; J trimming: 0 bases; junction bases outside the gene matches: 5. This CDR3 spans 15 amino acids. Germline CDR1 reads MDHEN; CDR2 reads SYDVKM. The CDR3, as DNA: TGTGCCAGCATCACCGGGACAGCGAACACCGGGGAGCTGTTTTTT. Encoded protein: CASITGTANTGELFF.

This clonotype has a handful of counts. The V call is TRBV30, the J call TRBJ2-5; 8 nucleotides match TRBD1. The ends lost 0 bases at V and 7 bases at J; junction bases unmatched: 7. CDR1 GTSNPN and CDR2 SVGIG come from the germline V gene (reference sequence). CDR3 size: 14 residues. CDR3 nucleotides: TGTGCCTGGAGTGTAGGAGGTGGGACAGGGACCCAGTACTTC. Its translation is CAWSVGGGTGTQYF.

This clonotype was detected only a few times. The chain combines TRBV7-8 with TRBJ2-1; D perhaps matches TRBD2 (7 bases). Germline loops: CDR1 SGHVS, CDR2 FQNEAQ. CDR3 length equals 16 residues. Deletions cut 5 bases from V and 8 bases from J, with 22 bases between. CDR3 nucleotides: TGTGCCAGCAGCGGGCGCTGGGGGGGCCTCGGGGATGAGCAGTTCTTC. It specifies CASSGRWGGLGDEQFF.

This clonotype appeared many times. The CDR3: CASTTGLSYEQYF. In DNA form, the CDR3 reads TGTGCCAGCACCACGGGGTTGTCCTACGAGCAGTACTTC. This chain connects TRBV7-2 to TRBJ2-7; TRBD2 is a possible D gene (5 bases). This CDR3 contains 13 residues. V lost 7 bases and J lost 1, with 11 bases in between. Germline lookup yields CDR1 SGHTA and CDR2 FQGNSA.

This clonotype has a handful of counts. V is TRBV7-8 and J is TRBJ2-5, with 7 bases that match TRBD2. V shed 3 bases and J 2 bases; nucleotides not matched to a gene: 15. The CDR3 covers 18 residues. The germline V gene has CDR1 SGHVS and CDR2 FQNEAQ. This CDR3 reads CASSLVSQGGSGQETQYF. The CDR3 DNA sequence: TGTGCCAGCAGCTTGGTTAGCCAGGGAGGGTCGGGGCAAGAGACCCAGTACTTC.

This clonotype was seen only a few times. The CDR3 loop is CASSLLQGLHEQYV. CDR3 nucleotide sequence: TGTGCCAGCAGTTTGTTGCAGGGTCTCCACGAGCAGTACGTC. The V and J genes are TRBV28 and TRBJ2-7, with a tentative D call TRBD1 (5 bases). Trimming left V 3 bases short and J 5 bases short, with 14 bases between. Germline assignment: CDR1 MDHEN and CDR2 SYDVKM. This CDR3 region has 14 residues.

V gene TRBV2 combines with J gene TRBJ2-7; possibly TRBD1 for D (5 bases). V was shortened by 2 bases and J by 1 base, with 15 bases between the two germline ends. Germline V lookup: CDR1 SNHLY, CDR2 FYNNEI. The CDR3 runs to 16 residues. DNA of the CDR3: TGTGCCAGCAGTGAATCTATGGGGCTGGCGTCCTACGAGCAGTACGTC. It translates to CASSESMGLASYEQYV.

This sequence joins TRBV4-1 and TRBJ1-3; D unresolved. Trimming removed 5 bases from V and 0 bases from J, with 20 bases in between. Germline assignment: CDR1 MGHRA and CDR2 YSYEKL. This CDR3 contains 18 residues. This CDR3 is CASSFYKFDRSSGNTIYF. The CDR3 nucleotides are TGCGCCAGCAGCTTCTACAAATTCGACCGGAGCTCTGGAAACACCATATATTTT.

The chain recombines TRBV27 with TRBJ2-3; 7 bases are shared with TRBD2. Trimming at V came to 8 bases and at J to 4 bases, leaving 15 bases not matched to a gene. Germline V gene lookup returns CDR1 MNHEY and CDR2 SMNVEV (reference sequence). CDR3 size: 16 residues. Written as DNA, the CDR3 is TGTGCCAGCCACAGCGCCTCAGCGGGAACCTCAGATACGCAGTATTTT. Translated, it gives CASHSASAGTSDTQYF.

In this sample, this clonotype turned up a few times. This rearrangement joins TRBV27 to TRBJ1-6, with 9 bases matching TRBD1. CDR3 length: 15 residues. V trimming: 5 bases; J trimming: 8 bases; junction bases outside the gene matches: 7. Germline values: CDR1 MNHEY, CDR2 SMNVEV (reference sequence). The CDR3 here is CASSARTGEYSPLHF. The DNA for the CDR3 is TGTGCCAGCAGTGCAAGGACAGGGGAATATTCACCCCTCCACTTT.

This clonotype occurred many times. The V call is TRBV5-1, the J call TRBJ2-3; no reliable D call. The V and J ends lost 0 bases and 4 bases respectively, with 15 bases between them. This CDR3 contains 16 residues. Germline CDR1 reads SGHRS; CDR2 reads YFSETQ. CDR3: CASSLEQPVPPDTQYF. Here the CDR3 DNA reads TGCGCCAGCAGCTTGGAACAACCTGTCCCCCCAGATACGCAGTATTTT. Based on the CDR3 plus reference TRBV5-1 and TRBJ2-3, the full variable domain is KAGVTQTPRYLIKTRGQQVTLSCSPISGHRSVSWYQQTPGQGLQFLFEYFSETQRNKGNFPGRFSGRQFSNSRSEMNVSTLELGDSALYLCASSLEQPVPPDTQYFGPGTRLTVL.

This clonotype was counted only a few times. The rearrangement links TRBV5-1 to TRBJ1-4; D remains ambiguous. V gave up 0 bases and J gave up 7 bases, with 13 bases separating them. The CDR3 has 15 residues. CDR1 and CDR2 from the germline V gene are SGHRS and YFSETQ. CDR3 sequence (DNA): TGCGCCAGCAGCTTGGGGGCGGCTGAGGGTGAAAAACTGTTTTTT. It translates to CASSLGAAEGEKLFF.

This chain links TRBV5-4 with TRBJ2-3, with D perhaps given as TRBD1 or TRBD2 (5 bases each). The germline V gene has CDR1 SGHNT and CDR2 YYREEE (reference sequence). This CDR3 spans 14 amino acids. The V and J ends lost 4 bases and 6 bases respectively, with 15 bases between them. The CDR3 bases are TGTGCCAGCAGCGACCGGGACCGTCTGGATACGCAGTATTTT. It yields the protein CASSDRDRLDTQYF. Filled out from reference TRBV5-4 and TRBJ2-3, the complete variable domain reads ETGVTQSPTHLIKTRGQQVTLRCSSQSGHNTVSWYQQALGQGPQFIFQYYREEENGRGNFPPRFSGLQFPNYSSELNVNALELDDSALYLCASSDRDRLDTQYFGPGTRLTVL.

This sequence joins TRBV29-1 and TRBJ2-2; 12 bases align to TRBD2. Germline loops: CDR1 SQVTM, CDR2 ANQGSEA. V was clipped by 7 bases and J by 9 bases; unmatched bases: 9. CDR3 length: 14 residues. Written as DNA, the CDR3 is TGCAGCGCAACTAGCGGGGGGTCCCCCCGGGAGCTGTTTTTT. Protein: CSATSGGSPRELFF.

This chain connects TRBV7-2 to TRBJ1-3, with D possibly TRBD1 on 5 matching bases. CDR3 length: 14 residues. Trimming pared 7 bases from V and 2 bases from J, leaving 12 bases between. Germline CDR1 is SGHTA and CDR2 is FQGNSA. The CDR3 loop reads CASTSMGAGNTIYF. The CDR3 DNA sequence: TGTGCCAGCACCAGCATGGGGGCTGGAAACACCATATATTTT. The full variable domain, completed using reference TRBV7-2 and TRBJ1-3, is GAGVSQSPSNKVTEKGKDVELRCDPISGHTALYWYRQSLGQGLEFLIYFQGNSAPDKSGLPSDRFSAERTGGSVSTLTIQRTQQEDSAVYLCASTSMGAGNTIYFGEGSWLTVV.

V gene TRBV12-3 or TRBV12-4 combines with J gene TRBJ1-6; tentatively, D is TRBD1 (5 bases). V lost 1 base and J 11 bases, leaving 12 bases between the germline ends. This CDR3 is 14 amino acids long. The CDR3 region has the DNA TGTGCCAGCAGTTTAGTGGGGCCCCGGCCACCCCTCCACTTT. Translated: CASSLVGPRPPLHF.

This clonotype appeared a few times. The chain joins TRBV4-2 to TRBJ1-4, with 8 bases matching TRBD1. Trimming removed 1 base from V and 2 bases from J; junction bases left unmatched: 9. The CDR3 sequence is 18 residues long. Germline CDR1 LGHNA, CDR2 YNFKEQ. The CDR3 reads CASSQAQGAFVTNEKLFF. The CDR3 DNA reads as TGTGCCAGCAGCCAAGCCCAGGGGGCGTTTGTCACTAATGAAAAACTGTTTTTT.

The rearrangement joins TRBV5-1 to TRBJ2-7, with 11 nucleotides matching TRBD2. The CDR3 is 16 residues long. V shed 1 base and J 1 base; nucleotides not matched to a gene: 4. Germline CDR1 SGHRS, CDR2 YFSETQ. In nucleotides, the CDR3 is TGCGCCAGCAGCTTGTCCACTAGCGGGGGTTCCTACGAGCAGTACTTC. This codes for CASSLSTSGGSYEQYF. The whole variable domain, filled in from reference TRBV5-1 and TRBJ2-7, reads KAGVTQTPRYLIKTRGQQVTLSCSPISGHRSVSWYQQTPGQGLQFLFEYFSETQRNKGNFPGRFSGRQFSNSRSEMNVSTLELGDSALYLCASSLSTSGGSYEQYFGPGTRLTVT.

The sample holds a few counts of this clonotype. At one of its ends the junction is not consistent with the germline gene, which may arise from a read error. This sequence joins TRBV7-8 and TRBJ2-7, with D uncertain. The germline V gene encodes CDR1 SGHVS and CDR2 FQNEAQ. This CDR3 comprises 13 residues. The chain's CDR3 is CASNLDRHNEQYF. In DNA, the CDR3 is TGTGCCAGCAACTTAGATCGGCATAACGAGCAGTACTTC.

The table lists this clonotype with a few counts. At one end the junction does not follow the germline gene, possibly because of a read error. This rearrangement joins TRBV4-1 to TRBJ1-1, with no clear D. The germline V gene has CDR1 MGHRA and CDR2 YSYEKL. The CDR3 is made up of 13 amino acids. The chain's CDR3 is CASSQGPGSDAFF. CDR3 nucleotide sequence: TGCGCCAGCAGCCAAGGACCTGGGTCTGACGCTTTCTTT.